These T cell receptor beta chains were read from a single sample in a study of blood T cells in healthy people across ages. TCRdb passed the 5' RACE reads through MiXCR, listing each CDR3 protein once. The sample lists fewer than 2 million distinct CDR3 sequences; about two fifths were seen once. The sequenced material came from blood. These receptors came from a human donor in good health. CDR3s include the opening cysteine and the closing phenylalanine or tryptophan. D genes are given only for firm matches. The size field is filled for only some rows; it gives once, few, many or a size class.

>TRBV4-2|TRBD1|TRBJ1-1|16|-
TGTGCCAGCAGCCAAGAGACGGACAGGGGCGCCGCGGGAGCTTTCTTT
CASSQETDRGAAGAFF
>TRBV5-1|-|TRBJ2-4|13|many
TGCGCCAGCAGCTCTGACGGAGAAAACATTCAGTACTTC
CASSSDGENIQYF
>TRBV20-1|-|TRBJ2-7|13|-
TGCAGTGCAAGGTCTCCACCCCACTACGAGCAGTACTTC
CSARSPPHYEQYF
>TRBV20-1|TRBD2|TRBJ2-7|16|few
TGCAGTGCTAATGATCGACTAGCGGGGTACTCCTACGAGCAGTACTTC
CSANDRLAGYSYEQYF
>TRBV7-9|-|TRBJ1-1|13|-
TGTGCCAGCAGCTTGTCCGAGCGCGCTGAAGCTTTCTTT
CASSLSERAEAFF
>TRBV3-1|-|TRBJ2-6|12|-
TGTGCCAGCAGCCCCGCTTCCAACGTCCTGACTTTC
CASSPASNVLTF
>TRBV9|-|TRBJ2-3|17|few
TGTGCCAGCAGCGTAAGCAGGACCCATCGGAGGGCAGATACGCAGTATTTT
CASSVSRTHRRADTQYF
>TRBV2|-|TRBJ2-2|11|-
TGTGCCAGCAAGGAAGTCGGGGAGCTGTTTTTT
CASKEVGELFF
>TRBV4-3|TRBD1|TRBJ1-1|15|-
TGCGCCAGCAGCACAGGGTGGGACAGAGGCGAAAAAGCTTTCTTT
CASSTGWDRGEKAFF
>TRBV12-3/TRBV12-4|-|TRBJ1-5|18|-
TGTGCCGGCAGTTTGGGGATTTGGGGTCCGTATAGCAATCAGCCCCAGCATTTT
CAGSLGIWGPYSNQPQHF
>TRBV5-6|TRBD1|TRBJ2-7|17|-
TGTGCCAGCAGCTCCAGACAGGGTCGATCCAGGAGGTACGAGCAGTACTTC
CASSSRQGRSRRYEQYF
>TRBV5-5|-|TRBJ2-7|14|-
TGTGCCAGCAGCCCTCGACTGACCTCCTACGAGCAGTACTTC
CASSPRLTSYEQYF
>TRBV18|TRBD1|TRBJ2-5|15|-
TGTGCCAGCTCACCGACGGGACAGGGGGACAATGAGCAGTACTTC
CASSPTGQGDNEQYF
>TRBV6-5|TRBD1|TRBJ1-2|13|-
TGTGCCAGCAGTCGGACAGGGGAGAGTGGCTACACCTTC
CASSRTGESGYTF
>TRBV4-1|-|TRBJ1-6|15|-
TGCGCCAGCAGCCAACTGGCAGGGCGGTATTCACCCCTCCACTTT
CASSQLAGRYSPLHF
>TRBV12-3/TRBV12-4|TRBD1|TRBJ2-3|15|-
TGTGCCAGCAGTCCGGGACAGTCCGGGACAGATACGCAGTATTTT
CASSPGQSGTDTQYF
>TRBV14|-|TRBJ2-5|15|few
TGTGCCAGCAGCCAAGAAGGGACAATACAAGAGACCCAGTACTTC
CASSQEGTIQETQYF
>TRBV14|-|TRBJ2-7|17|-
TGTGCCAGCAGCCAATGGGGGGCCGGGACCTTCTCCTACGAGCAGTACTTC
CASSQWGAGTFSYEQYF
>TRBV24-1|-|TRBJ2-7|14|-
TGTGCCACCAGTGATCCGACAAACTCCTACGAGCAGTACTTC
CATSDPTNSYEQYF
>TRBV6-2/TRBV6-3|TRBD1|TRBJ2-7|16|-
TGTGCCAGCAGTCGGCCGGGACAGGGGGCGTCGTACGAGCAGTACTTC
CASSRPGQGASYEQYF
>TRBV5-5|TRBD1|TRBJ2-7|15|-
TGTGCCAGCAGATCCCCGGGACAGAAAGCCTACGAGCAGTACTTC
CASRSPGQKAYEQYF
>TRBV14|TRBD2|TRBJ2-7|17|-
TGTGCCAGCAGCCAATTCTCGACTAGCGGATACACCTACGAGCAGTACTTC
CASSQFSTSGYTYEQYF
>TRBV28|-|TRBJ2-1|12|-
TGTGCCAGCACCATACAAACAGGGGAGCAGTTCTTC
CASTIQTGEQFF
>TRBV24-1|TRBD1|TRBJ2-5|16|-
TGTGCCACCAGTGATATTAGGACAGGGATGGAAGAGACCCAGTACTTC
CATSDIRTGMEETQYF
>TRBV19|-|TRBJ2-1|16|-
TGTGCCAGTAGTTCCCGGCAGGGGATCTCCTACAATGAGCAGTTCTTC
CASSSRQGISYNEQFF
>TRBV4-3|TRBD1|TRBJ2-1|18|-
TGCGCCAGCAGCCAAGATGATTATTGGGGGACAGGGGGCGATGAGCAGTTCTTC
CASSQDDYWGTGGDEQFF
>TRBV6-2/TRBV6-3|-|TRBJ2-3|15|-
TGTGCCAGCACCGACCGGGACGGCACTTCAGATACGCAGTATTTT
CASTDRDGTSDTQYF
>TRBV6-5|-|TRBJ2-1|15|-
TGTGCCAGCAGTTACTATGCCACGCCAAGTGATGAGCAGTTCTTC
CASSYYATPSDEQFF